The rows below give T cell receptor beta chains drawn from one sample of a study of T cell repertoires in cytomegalovirus infection. Antigen specificity for these receptors is unknown. TCRdb passed the reads through MiXCR, listing each CDR3 protein once. The table shows about 340,000 distinct CDR3 sequences, with roughly 29% occurring only once. This specimen consisted of cultured PBMCs, obtained from culture after CMV antigen stimulation. The receptor set was obtained from a human donor in good health (CMV status not recorded). Some clones in this sample may be carry-over from other donors' samples. CDR3s include the opening cysteine and the closing phenylalanine or tryptophan. D genes are given only for firm matches. Clone size is not always given. Where it is, it says once, few, many or a class for expanded clones.

v_call: TRBV27; clone_size: -; j_call: TRBJ1-6; cdr3_length: 15; d_call: TRBD1; cdr3_aa: CASSLTPAGGSPLHF; cdr3_nt: TGTGCCAGCAGTTTAACCCCGGCAGGGGGGTCACCCCTCCACTTT
v_call: TRBV2; clone_size: few; j_call: TRBJ1-1; cdr3_length: 13; d_call: -; cdr3_aa: CARLTDLNTEAFF; cdr3_nt: TGTGCCAGGTTAACGGACCTGAACACTGAAGCTTTCTTT
v_call: TRBV29-1; clone_size: -; j_call: TRBJ2-3; cdr3_length: 15; d_call: -; cdr3_aa: CSVEDRESSADTQYF; cdr3_nt: TGCAGCGTTGAAGATCGGGAGAGTTCGGCAGATACGCAGTATTTT
v_call: TRBV7-9; clone_size: few; j_call: TRBJ1-2; cdr3_length: 15; d_call: TRBD1; cdr3_aa: CASSGRDRAGYGYTF; cdr3_nt: TGTGCCAGCAGCGGACGGGACAGGGCGGGCTATGGCTACACCTTC
v_call: TRBV7-8; clone_size: many; j_call: TRBJ2-6; cdr3_length: 17; d_call: -; cdr3_aa: CASSPSILVPGANVLTF; cdr3_nt: TGTGCCAGCAGCCCCAGCATTCTGGTTCCTGGGGCCAACGTCCTGACTTTC
v_call: TRBV28; clone_size: few; j_call: TRBJ2-7; cdr3_length: 14; d_call: TRBD2; cdr3_aa: CASQPGLGGYEQYF; cdr3_nt: TGTGCCAGCCAACCGGGACTAGGAGGATACGAGCAGTACTTC
v_call: TRBV4-2; clone_size: many; j_call: TRBJ1-5; cdr3_length: 14; d_call: -; cdr3_aa: CASSQFQGNQPQHF; cdr3_nt: TGTGCCAGCAGCCAATTTCAGGGGAATCAGCCCCAGCATTTT
v_call: TRBV7-2; clone_size: -; j_call: TRBJ1-2; cdr3_length: 16; d_call: -; cdr3_aa: CASSALPVPRHYGYTF; cdr3_nt: TGTGCCAGCAGCGCCCTCCCCGTACCTCGCCACTATGGCTACACCTTC
v_call: TRBV7-6; clone_size: few; j_call: TRBJ1-5; cdr3_length: 16; d_call: TRBD1; cdr3_aa: CASSRTGGRSNQPQHF; cdr3_nt: TGTGCCAGCAGCAGGACAGGGGGCCGTAGCAATCAGCCCCAGCATTTT
v_call: TRBV6-2/TRBV6-3; clone_size: few; j_call: TRBJ1-1; cdr3_length: 14; d_call: -; cdr3_aa: CASTDTGFRTEAFF; cdr3_nt: TGTGCCAGCACCGATACAGGGTTTCGCACTGAAGCTTTCTTT
v_call: TRBV6-2/TRBV6-3; clone_size: few; j_call: TRBJ2-5; cdr3_length: 15; d_call: -; cdr3_aa: CASSEMTSRGETQYF; cdr3_nt: TGTGCCAGCAGTGAAATGACCTCCCGAGGGGAGACCCAGTACTTC
v_call: TRBV29-1; clone_size: few; j_call: TRBJ1-3; cdr3_length: 14; d_call: -; cdr3_aa: CSVARPPVGNTIYF; cdr3_nt: TGCAGCGTTGCGCGGCCCCCGGTGGGAAACACCATATATTTT
v_call: TRBV6-5; clone_size: -; j_call: TRBJ2-7; cdr3_length: 14; d_call: -; cdr3_aa: CASSYRGQGYEQYF; cdr3_nt: TGTGCCAGCAGTTACAGGGGACAAGGCTACGAGCAGTACTTC
v_call: TRBV27; clone_size: -; j_call: TRBJ2-7; cdr3_length: 14; d_call: TRBD1; cdr3_aa: CASRGTGGRYEQYF; cdr3_nt: TGTGCCAGCAGGGGGACAGGGGGTCGCTACGAGCAGTACTTC
v_call: TRBV7-2; clone_size: few; j_call: TRBJ1-5; cdr3_length: 15; d_call: -; cdr3_aa: CASSPWGGGGQPQHF; cdr3_nt: TGTGCCAGCAGCCCCTGGGGGGGAGGGGGTCAGCCCCAGCATTTT
v_call: TRBV19; clone_size: -; j_call: TRBJ2-3; cdr3_length: 16; d_call: TRBD2; cdr3_aa: CASSTRAGSRTDTQYF; cdr3_nt: TGTGCCAGTAGTACCCGAGCGGGGTCTAGGACAGATACGCAGTATTTT
v_call: TRBV7-9; clone_size: few; j_call: TRBJ2-7; cdr3_length: 16; d_call: -; cdr3_aa: CASRLVRAESSYEQYF; cdr3_nt: TGTGCCAGCAGATTAGTGAGGGCCGAGAGCTCCTACGAGCAGTACTTC
v_call: TRBV18; clone_size: few; j_call: TRBJ1-1; cdr3_length: 17; d_call: -; cdr3_aa: CASSPLGGGGVNTEAFF; cdr3_nt: TGTGCCAGCTCACCTCTCGGGGGAGGGGGAGTGAACACTGAAGCTTTCTTT
v_call: TRBV7-2; clone_size: many; j_call: TRBJ2-1; cdr3_length: 15; d_call: TRBD2; cdr3_aa: CASSLVAGGPGEQFF; cdr3_nt: TGTGCCAGCAGCTTAGTCGCGGGGGGGCCCGGTGAGCAGTTCTTC
v_call: TRBV14; clone_size: -; j_call: TRBJ2-3; cdr3_length: 14; d_call: -; cdr3_aa: CASSQDRSADTQYF; cdr3_nt: TGTGCCAGCAGCCAAGATCGTTCGGCAGATACGCAGTATTTT
v_call: TRBV10-3; clone_size: -; j_call: TRBJ1-1; cdr3_length: 18; d_call: -; cdr3_aa: CAISDGRKKGRLDTEAFF; cdr3_nt: TGTGCCATCAGTGACGGTAGGAAGAAGGGGAGGTTAGACACTGAAGCTTTCTTT
v_call: TRBV7-2; clone_size: few; j_call: TRBJ2-1; cdr3_length: 16; d_call: TRBD1; cdr3_aa: CASSRVTGGRDNEQFF; cdr3_nt: TGTGCCAGCAGCCGGGTGACAGGGGGTCGGGACAATGAGCAGTTCTTC
v_call: TRBV7-6; clone_size: many; j_call: TRBJ2-1; cdr3_length: 13; d_call: -; cdr3_aa: CASSLAAGTEQFF; cdr3_nt: TGTGCCAGCAGCTTAGCTGCCGGGACCGAGCAGTTCTTC
v_call: TRBV20-1; clone_size: -; j_call: TRBJ1-3; cdr3_length: 15; d_call: TRBD1; cdr3_aa: CSAGQGSRSGNTIYF; cdr3_nt: TGCAGTGCTGGACAGGGTTCTCGCTCTGGAAACACCATATATTTT